This TCR beta chain was observed in a study of shared clonotypes between healthy human individuals. Turning to the study itself: CD4 naive and CD4 memory each took three plates per donor, while CD8 naive took two and CD8 memory one. General observations from the study: Sequencing depth was predicted to influence how clonotypes are shared among donors.

Only in-frame clones appear in the TCRdb table, and some are missing; sequencing was by immunoSEQ multiplex PCR. The table has 1.4 million or so clones, approximately 98.5% seen once; the top ten hold about 0.35%. Notes on this clone: Its antigen is as yet unknown. Within the sample, other DNA sequences also encode this same CDR3.

CDR1 and CDR2 (germline): SNHLY, FYNNEI. The trim removed 4 bases at V and 4 bases at J, leaving 2 bases unmatched. The CDR3 runs to 13 residues. Division of CD4+ cells produced a CD45RA+ naive subset and a CD45RA-negative memory subset. V is TRBV2 and J is TRBJ1-1, with 8 nucleotides matching TRBD1. The sequence came from a man younger than 40 in good health. Sequencing input: naive CD4+ T cells sorted from blood. The subset: CD45RA+ positively selected. The CDR3 DNA reads TGTGCCAGCAGTGGGACAGGGCGCACTGAAGCTTTCTTT. Its translation is CASSGTGRTEAFF.